The 31 T cell receptor beta chains listed next were all sequenced from one sample in a study of control samples from healthy donors and cancer patients (TCRdb year 2020). Library preparation used the immunoSEQ multiplex PCR assay. The table was pulled from immuneACCESS by TCRdb, which kept in-frame rearrangements only. Such tables lose some clones; where checked, under half of the loss comes from unresolved V genes, and the rest has no known cause. The sample table lists 150,000 to 200,000 clones, 88% of them with a count of one. Around 1.6% of the sample comes from the top ten. Sequenced: blood. These receptors all come from a man between 18 and 35 years old in good health.

The rearrangement uses TRBV9 and TRBJ1-2; D not certain. CDR1 and CDR2 from the germline V gene are SGDLS and YYNGEE. CDR3 length: 13 amino acids. V was pared by 3 bases and J by 7 bases, with 13 bases between. Here the CDR3 reads CASSAPGLSGYTF. For the CDR3, the DNA is TGTGCCAGCAGCGCACCGGGTCTCAGTGGCTACACCTTC. Based on the CDR3 plus reference TRBV9 and TRBJ1-2, the full variable domain is DSGVTQTPKHLITATGQRVTLRCSPRSGDLSVYWYQQSLDQGLQFLIQYYNGEERAKGNILERFSAQQFPDLHSELNLSSLELGDSALYFCASSAPGLSGYTFGSGTRLTVV.

This rearrangement joins TRBV5-1 to TRBJ1-6; D uncertain. The germline V and J ends were trimmed by 0 bases and 0 bases, with 4 bases remaining between them. CDR1 SGHRS and CDR2 YFSETQ come from the germline V gene. This CDR3 is 15 amino acids long. The DNA of the CDR3 is TGCGCCAGCAGCTTGGCAAGCTCCTATAATTCACCCCTCCACTTT. This sequence encodes CASSLASSYNSPLHF.

This chain links TRBV20-1 with TRBJ2-1; D is ambiguous. V lost 3 bases, J lost 8 bases, and 26 bases lay in between. Germline V gene lookup returns CDR1 DFQATT and CDR2 SNEGSKA (reference sequence). This CDR3 is built from 17 residues. The CDR3 protein is CSASFGVGLVSRDEQFF. The CDR3 region has the DNA TGCAGTGCTAGTTTTGGTGTCGGTCTAGTCAGTAGGGATGAGCAGTTCTTC.

CDR3 in amino acids: CASSLSQGGSGNSPLHF. As DNA, the CDR3 is TGTGCCAGCAGTTTGAGCCAGGGCGGCTCTGGTAATTCACCCCTCCACTTT. The gene calls are TRBV28 and TRBJ1-6; perhaps TRBD1 as D (5 bases). V lost 3 bases to trimming and J lost 6 bases, with 18 bases between them. CDR1 is MDHEN, CDR2 SYDVKM, per germline. The CDR3 loop spans 17 amino acids. Full variable domain (remainder filled in from reference TRBV28 and TRBJ1-6): DVKVTQSSRYLVKRTGEKVFLECVQDMDHENMFWYRQDPGLGLRLIYFSYDVKMKEKGDIPEGYSVSREKKERFSLILESASTNQTSMYLCASSLSQGGSGNSPLHFGNGTRLTVT.

The chain has TRBV5-1 and TRBJ2-7; 9 bases fit TRBD1. CDR1 and CDR2 from the germline V gene are SGHRS and YFSETQ. CDR3 length: 17 amino acids. V shed 0 bases, J shed 6 bases, and the junction held 13 bases outside the gene matches. As DNA, the CDR3 is TGCGCCAGCAGCTTGGTCGATATTAGGGACAGGGAAAGCGAGCAGTACTTC. Its protein is CASSLVDIRDRESEQYF.

The chain is built from TRBV19 and TRBJ2-3, with TRBD2 identical over 11 bases. The germline V gene has CDR1 LNHDA and CDR2 SQIVND (reference sequence). The CDR3 sequence is 14 residues long. V lost 10 bases and J lost 4; bases outside the gene matches: 7. The CDR3 DNA follows: TGTGCCACTAGAATAGCGGGGGGGCCAGATACGCAGTATTTT. Amino acids: CATRIAGGPDTQYF. Full variable domain (missing parts from reference TRBV19 and TRBJ2-3): DGGITQSPKYLFRKEGQNVTLSCEQNLNHDAMYWYRQDPGQGLRLIYYSQIVNDFQKGDIAEGYSVSREKKESFPLTVTSAQKNPTAFYLCATRIAGGPDTQYFGPGTRLTVL.

This chain uses TRBV11-2 with TRBJ2-7, with no clear D. Germline V gives CDR1 SGHAT, CDR2 FQNNGV. This CDR3 contains 13 residues. V lost 4 bases and J lost 6, with 13 bases in between. CDR3 DNA sequence: TGTGCCAGCAGCTCCCTGACCGGTCTCGAGCAGTACTTC. Its protein product is CASSSLTGLEQYF.

V is TRBV11-2 and J is TRBJ2-3, with 12 bases identical to TRBD2. The CDR3 covers 17 residues. J was trimmed by 6 bases and V by 1 base; bases with no gene match: 8. Germline assignment: CDR1 SGHAT and CDR2 FQNNGV. DNA for the CDR3: TGTGCCAGCAGCTTAGTGGGCCTAGCGGGGGGGCCCGATACGCAGTATTTT. It yields the protein CASSLVGLAGGPDTQYF. Full variable domain (missing parts from reference TRBV11-2 and TRBJ2-3): EAGVAQSPRYKIIEKRQSVAFWCNPISGHATLYWYQQILGQGPKLLIQFQNNGVVDDSQLPKDRFSAERLKGVDSTLKIQPAKLEDSAVYLCASSLVGLAGGPDTQYFGPGTRLTVL.

The chain combines TRBV19 with TRBJ2-2; a weak D match, TRBD2 (6 bases). V was cut by 4 bases and J by 4 bases, with 16 bases left in between. The length of the CDR3 is 16 residues. Per germline, CDR1 LNHDA and CDR2 SQIVND (reference sequence). The CDR3 loop is CASSKFVGGGTGELFF. DNA for the CDR3: TGTGCCAGTAGTAAATTCGTGGGGGGTGGCACCGGGGAGCTGTTTTTT.

The chain carries TRBV6-5 and TRBJ2-3; D remains ambiguous. Between the trimmed V and J ends, which lost 2 bases and 4 bases, there was a span of 16 bases. From germline, CDR1 is MNHEY and CDR2 SVGAGI. The CDR3 totals 16 residues. CDR3 sequence: CASSYVVGRDPDTQYF. The CDR3 DNA sequence: TGTGCCAGCAGTTACGTTGTCGGACGAGACCCAGATACGCAGTATTTT.

This clone appeared a single time. The chain has TRBV11-3 and TRBJ2-3; 7 positions match TRBD1. V gave up 1 base and J gave up 2 bases; unmatched junction bases: 3. Germline V gives CDR1 SGHNT, CDR2 YENEEA. The CDR3 extends over 15 amino acids. DNA of the CDR3: TGTGCCAGCAGCTTAGGAGGGGGCAACACAGATACGCAGTATTTT. This gives the protein CASSLGGGNTDTQYF.

In its sample, this clone was seen once. The chain uses TRBV5-5 and TRBJ2-1; 13 nucleotides align to TRBD2. This CDR3 contains 15 residues. CDR1 SGHKS and CDR2 YYEKEE come from the germline V gene (reference sequence). The V segment lost 1 base and the J segment 6 bases; nucleotides outside the gene matches: 1. CDR3 sequence reads: CASSLTSGGANEQFF. The CDR3 nucleotides read TGTGCCAGCAGCTTGACTAGCGGGGGGGCCAATGAGCAGTTCTTC.

The genes are TRBV28 and TRBJ1-1; TRBD1 might be the D (5 bases). The CDR3 has 14 residues. The V end lost 6 bases, the J end lost 7 bases, and 18 bases lay between the germline ends. Germline-derived CDR1 and CDR2 are MDHEN and SYDVKM. CDR3 protein: CASSSNGGAGEAFF. The CDR3, as DNA: TGTGCCAGCAGCTCTAACGGGGGAGCGGGTGAAGCTTTCTTT.

This chain links TRBV2 with TRBJ1-2, with 10 bases that match TRBD1. Germline lookup yields CDR1 SNHLY and CDR2 FYNNEI. The CDR3 loop spans 13 amino acids. V gave up 6 bases and J gave up 9 bases; unmatched junction bases: 7. The CDR3 DNA sequence: TGTGCCAGCAGACTAGGGACAGGGGACAGCTACACCTTC. This translates into CASRLGTGDSYTF.

The chain uses TRBV6-5 and TRBJ2-7, with D hard to call. This CDR3 has 16 amino acids. CDR1 MNHEY and CDR2 SVGAGI come from the germline V gene. With 0 bases removed from V and 5 bases from J, the gap between germline ends came to 17 bases. The CDR3 sequence is CASSYSRPRSYHEQYF. The CDR3 nucleotides are TGTGCCAGCAGTTACTCGAGACCGAGGAGTTACCACGAGCAGTACTTC.

The chain recombines TRBV7-2 with TRBJ1-1; D is unresolved. Per germline, CDR1 SGHTA and CDR2 FQGNSA. V was clipped by 0 bases and J by 0 bases, with 8 bases between them. The CDR3 is 15 residues long. CDR3 in DNA: TGTGCCAGCAGCTTAGCAGCTTCACTGAACACTGAAGCTTTCTTT. As protein: CASSLAASLNTEAFF.

The chain is built from TRBV4-1 and TRBJ2-1; 12 nucleotides match TRBD2. The ends lost 2 bases at V and 8 bases at J; junction bases unmatched: 4. This CDR3 is built from 15 residues. Germline CDR1 and CDR2: MGHRA and YSYEKL. The CDR3 DNA is TGCGCCAGCAGCCAAATTGCTAGCGGGGGGGATGAGCAGTTCTTC. It encodes CASSQIASGGDEQFF.

CDR3 DNA: TGTGCCAGCAGACTCCCTGTTAGACATTTGGGGCCTAGCAATCAGCCCCAGCATTTT. Amino acid sequence: CASRLPVRHLGPSNQPQHF. The chain has TRBV28 and TRBJ1-5, with a tentative D call TRBD1 (5 bases). V lost 6 bases and J 0 bases, leaving 24 bases between the germline ends. The germline CDR1 and CDR2 sequences are MDHEN and SYDVKM. This CDR3 has 19 amino acids. The whole variable domain, remainder taken from reference TRBV28 and TRBJ1-5, is DVKVTQSSRYLVKRTGEKVFLECVQDMDHENMFWYRQDPGLGLRLIYFSYDVKMKEKGDIPEGYSVSREKKERFSLILESASTNQTSMYLCASRLPVRHLGPSNQPQHFGDGTRLSIL.

In regard to this clone: At the DNA level, this CDR3 is encoded by other sequences in the same sample as well. The V gene is TRBV5-1, the J gene TRBJ2-7; D possibly corresponds to TRBD1 (6 bases). The CDR3 extends over 15 amino acids. V was pared by 4 bases and J by 0 bases, with 14 bases between. Germline V gene data show CDR1 as SGHRS and CDR2 as YFSETQ. The CDR3 sequence: CASSDPGTSSYEQYF. The CDR3 DNA follows: TGCGCCAGCAGCGATCCCGGGACAAGCTCCTACGAGCAGTACTTC. The full variable domain, with the rest looked up from reference TRBV5-1 and TRBJ2-7, is KAGVTQTPRYLIKTRGQQVTLSCSPISGHRSVSWYQQTPGQGLQFLFEYFSETQRNKGNFPGRFSGRQFSNSRSEMNVSTLELGDSALYLCASSDPGTSSYEQYFGPGTRLTVT.

This clone was detected only a few times. The rearrangement uses TRBV12-3 or TRBV12-4 and TRBJ1-1; D is possibly TRBD1 (5 bases). This CDR3 is 13 amino acids long. V lost 4 bases and J lost 3, with 9 bases in between. Here the CDR3 reads CASSSDKHTEAFF. The CDR3 nucleotides are TGTGCCAGCAGTTCGGACAAACACACTGAAGCTTTCTTT.

The genes are TRBV27 and TRBJ2-6; D is unclear. This CDR3 spans 16 amino acids. Germline V gene sequence: CDR1 MNHEY, CDR2 SMNVEV (reference sequence). V was trimmed by 5 bases and J by 0 bases, leaving 11 bases between them. The CDR3 DNA reads TGTGCCAGCAGTCCCCGGGCCGTCTCTGGGGCCAACGTCCTGACTTTC. This translates into CASSPRAVSGANVLTF.

The V and J genes are TRBV7-3 and TRBJ2-7; 10 bases align to TRBD2. This CDR3 is 15 amino acids long. Germline V lookup: CDR1 SGHTA, CDR2 FQGTGA. Trimming took 0 bases from V and 2 from J; bases not matched to a gene: 1. The CDR3 coding sequence is TGTGCCAGCAGCTTAACCAGCGGGGGGGCCTACGAGCAGTACTTC. It codes for CASSLTSGGAYEQYF. Variable domain in full (rest from reference TRBV7-3 and TRBJ2-7): GAGVSQTPSNKVTEKGKYVELRCDPISGHTALYWYRQSLGQGPEFLIYFQGTGAADDSGLPNDRFFAVRPEGSVSTLKIQRTERGDSAVYLCASSLTSGGAYEQYFGPGTRLTVT.

V gene TRBV11-3 combines with J gene TRBJ2-3; D not resolved. V lost 1 base and J 2 bases, leaving 13 bases between the germline ends. CDR1 is SGHNT, CDR2 YENEEA, per germline. CDR3 size: 16 residues. The DNA for the CDR3 is TGTGCCAGCAGCTTAGGAATTGGGGATTACACAGATACGCAGTATTTT. Translating gives CASSLGIGDYTDTQYF.

The chain uses TRBV6-6 and TRBJ2-7; D is perhaps TRBD1 or TRBD2 (6 bases each). V lost 2 bases and J lost 4, with 12 bases in between. Germline CDR1 is MNHNY and CDR2 is SVGAGI (reference sequence). The CDR3 is 14 amino acids. CDR3 amino acids: CASSYRGAKYEQYF. Here the CDR3 DNA reads TGTGCCAGCAGTTACAGGGGGGCCAAATACGAGCAGTACTTC.

The chain recombines TRBV7-2 with TRBJ1-2; 9 bases line up with TRBD1. Per germline, CDR1 SGHTA and CDR2 FQGNSA. The CDR3 totals 13 residues. V gave up 7 bases and J gave up 8 bases; unmatched junction bases: 8. The CDR3, as DNA: TGTGCCAGCACCAGGGACAGGGTATACGGCTACACCTTC. Protein: CASTRDRVYGYTF.

This chain uses TRBV12-3 or TRBV12-4 with TRBJ2-1, with a weak D call TRBD1 (6 bases). V lost 2 bases to trimming and J lost 9 bases, with 11 bases between them. The CDR3 length is 13 residues. The CDR3 sequence is CASSLTGSGEQFF. The CDR3 bases are TGTGCCAGCAGTTTAACAGGGAGTGGTGAGCAGTTCTTC.

The gene calls are TRBV30 and TRBJ1-6, with a tentative D call TRBD1 (5 bases). The CDR3 runs 15 residues. Germline V gene sequence: CDR1 GTSNPN, CDR2 SVGIG (reference sequence). Trimming shortened V by 2 bases and J by 3 bases, and 11 bases separated the two germline ends. CDR3 coding DNA: TGTGCCTGGAGTCGGGGGGGTCTCTATAATTCACCCCTCCACTTT. This translates into CAWSRGGLYNSPLHF.

This rearrangement joins TRBV6-1 to TRBJ2-3; TRBD2 agrees at 14 bases. J lost 8 bases, V lost 9 bases, and 7 bases had no gene match. This CDR3 is built from 14 residues. From germline, CDR1 is MNHNS and CDR2 SASEGT. This chain's CDR3 is CASGTSGGGGTQYF. The CDR3 DNA sequence: TGTGCCAGTGGGACTAGCGGGGGCGGTGGTACGCAGTATTTT.

The J gene is TRBJ2-7, the V gene TRBV6-2 or TRBV6-3; possible D gene TRBD1, 5 bases. This CDR3 region has 15 residues. Trimming removed 0 bases at V and 4 bases at J, with 13 bases between. Germline lookup yields CDR1 MNHEY and CDR2 SVGEGT. The CDR3 here is CASSYSKRGRYEQYF. CDR3 bases: TGTGCCAGCAGTTACTCGAAAAGGGGAAGGTACGAGCAGTACTTC.

The chain recombines TRBV7-2 with TRBJ2-3; the D call may be TRBD1 or TRBD2 (5 bases each). Germline CDR1 SGHTA, CDR2 FQGNSA. The CDR3 covers 13 residues. V lost 4 bases to trimming and J lost 4 bases, with 9 bases between them. Here the CDR3 DNA reads TGTGCCAGCAGCTCGCAGGGAGCAGATACGCAGTATTTT. Translated, it gives CASSSQGADTQYF. Using reference TRBV7-2 and TRBJ2-3 for the parts outside the CDR3, the full variable domain is GAGVSQSPSNKVTEKGKDVELRCDPISGHTALYWYRQSLGQGLEFLIYFQGNSAPDKSGLPSDRFSAERTGGSVSTLTIQRTQQEDSAVYLCASSSQGADTQYFGPGTRLTVL.

The chain is built from TRBV9 and TRBJ1-1; D is unclear. The CDR3 contains 15 residues. V shed 5 bases and J shed 9 bases, with 23 bases lying between them. CDR1 is SGDLS, CDR2 YYNGEE, per germline. CDR3 protein: CASSEDPGRSRKAFF. The CDR3 DNA reads as TGTGCCAGCAGTGAAGACCCCGGGAGATCGAGGAAAGCTTTCTTT.